The TCR beta chain described here comes from a study of T cells expressing NK-cell markers. Study-level findings and limits: One observes that, in several donors, these clonotypes were also the leading ones within the CD3+CD56-NKG2C+ fraction.

On this clonotype itself: Its specificity is unknown.

CDR3 length: 15 amino acids. The germline V gene has CDR1 MNHEY and CDR2 SVGEGT. TCRdb re-called the 5' RACE reads; one entry per CDR3 protein, DNA not given. The specimen's table records fewer than 400,000 distinct CDR3 sequences. The chain joins TRBV6-2 or TRBV6-3 to TRBJ2-2; the D call from TCRdb, TRBD1, cannot be confirmed without DNA. This TCR was recovered from a man between 18 and 69 years old in good health. The specimen sequenced was blood T cells: a sorted CD56 or NKG2C T cell subset, CD4+ or CD8+ T cells, or bulk PBMC T cells (not recorded which). CDR3 residues: CASIKGGANTGELFF.